This entry lists 7 T cell receptor beta chains sequenced from one sample in a study of graft-versus-host responses after intestinal transplantation. Here immunoSEQ multiplex PCR was the method, and the copy in TCRdb shows in-frame clones only, minus some. This sample has approximately 19,000 clones, with 80% to 95% found just once. Sequences were derived from PBMCs, sampled more than 350 days after transplant. These receptors were obtained from a human patient who received an intestinal transplant, so some T cells may come from the graft donor.

This chain joins TRBV6-4 and TRBJ1-4; TRBD1 matches at 7 bases. Trimming removed 7 bases from V and 0 bases from J; junction bases left unmatched: 8. Germline V gives CDR1 MRHNA, CDR2 SNTAGT. This CDR3 is built from 16 residues. The CDR3 loop is CASKGQKTATNEKLFF. CDR3 DNA sequence: TGTGCCAGCAAGGGACAGAAAACTGCAACTAATGAAAAACTGTTTTTT.

The rearrangement uses TRBV28 and TRBJ1-2; a weak D match, TRBD1 (6 bases). The CDR3 has 15 amino acids. Trimming stripped 5 bases from V and 6 bases from J, with 19 bases between. Germline V gene lookup returns CDR1 MDHEN and CDR2 SYDVKM. This chain's CDR3 is CASSNRVLFKHGYTF. DNA of the CDR3: TGTGCCAGCAGTAACAGGGTCTTGTTTAAGCATGGCTACACCTTC.

The rearrangement links TRBV11-2 to TRBJ2-3; D tentatively fits TRBD1 or TRBD2 (5 bases each). This CDR3 comprises 14 residues. CDR1 is SGHAT and CDR2 is FQNNGV in the germline V gene. V lost 0 bases and J 4 bases, leaving 8 bases between the germline ends. The DNA of the CDR3 is TGTGCCAGCAGCTTAGATAGGGGACCAGATACGCAGTATTTT. Translation gives CASSLDRGPDTQYF.

The chain uses TRBV5-1 and TRBJ1-1; D is uncertain. V gave up 4 bases and J gave up 3 bases, with 7 bases separating them. The CDR3 is made up of 12 amino acids. Germline CDR1 SGHRS, CDR2 YFSETQ. The CDR3 reads CASSGEYTEAFF. CDR3 nucleotides: TGCGCCAGCAGCGGGGAGTACACTGAAGCTTTCTTT.

This clone was observed once. This CDR3 is CASSQTGAPSGTDTQYF. The CDR3 DNA sequence: TGTGCCAGCAGCCAAACTGGGGCTCCTAGCGGGACAGATACGCAGTATTTT. V and J are TRBV4-2 and TRBJ2-3; 8 nucleotides line up with TRBD2. The CDR3 length is 17 residues. Unmatched junction bases numbered 10, after V lost 2 bases and J lost 3 bases. CDR1 and CDR2 (germline): LGHNA, YNFKEQ.

The genes are TRBV30 and TRBJ1-1, with a possible D match to TRBD1 (6 bases). Trimming stripped 0 bases from V and 1 base from J, with 6 bases between. Germline CDR1 and CDR2: GTSNPN and SVGIG (reference sequence). The CDR3 is made up of 13 amino acids. This CDR3 reads CAWSVQGNTEAFF. DNA of the CDR3: TGTGCCTGGAGTGTACAGGGGAACACTGAAGCTTTCTTT. The full variable domain, completed using reference TRBV30 and TRBJ1-1, is SQTIHQWPATLVQPVGSPLSLECTVEGTSNPNLYWYRQAAGRGLQLLFYSVGIGQISSEVPQNLSASRPQDRQFILSSKKLLLSDSGFYLCAWSVQGNTEAFFGQGTRLTVV.

This clone was seen just once. The V call is TRBV4-3, the J call TRBJ2-2; D is perhaps TRBD1 (6 bases). The CDR3 is 16 residues long. Germline V gene lookup returns CDR1 LGHNA and CDR2 YSLEER. V was clipped by 3 bases and J by 2 bases, with 13 bases between them. The CDR3 loop reads CASSQLEQGNTGELFF. In DNA form, the CDR3 reads TGCGCCAGCAGCCAGCTCGAACAGGGAAACACCGGGGAGCTGTTTTTT.